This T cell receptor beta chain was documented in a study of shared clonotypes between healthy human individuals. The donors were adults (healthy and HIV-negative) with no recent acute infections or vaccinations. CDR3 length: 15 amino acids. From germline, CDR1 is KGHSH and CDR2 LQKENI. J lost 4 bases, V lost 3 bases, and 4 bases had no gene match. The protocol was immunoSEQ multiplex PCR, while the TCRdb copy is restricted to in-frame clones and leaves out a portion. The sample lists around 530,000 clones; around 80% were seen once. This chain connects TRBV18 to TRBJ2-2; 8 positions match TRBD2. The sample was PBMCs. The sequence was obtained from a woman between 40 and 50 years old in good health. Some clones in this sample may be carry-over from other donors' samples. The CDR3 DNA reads TGTGCCAGCTCACCCGGGAGGGCCACCACCGGGGAGCTGTTTTTT. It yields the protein CASSPGRATTGELFF.